The T cell receptor beta chain described here comes from a study of PD-1 blockade in mismatch repair-deficient tumors. Points on this clone: The antigen remains undetermined.

Documented time point: roughly 11-day in vitro stimulation with candidate neoantigen peptide 7. The table came from immunoSEQ multiplex PCR; TCRdb's copy has only in-frame clones and leaves some out. The sample lists thousands of clones, around nine tenths occurring once. The CDR3 is 14 residues long. CDR1 and CDR2 (germline): MNHEY, SVGAGI. V was trimmed by 2 bases and J by 4 bases, leaving 12 bases between them. This chain joins TRBV6-5 and TRBJ2-7, with a weak D call TRBD2 (5 bases). The starting material was cells cultured in vitro, obtained from a patient treated with pembrolizumab. This clonotype was sampled from an adult with mismatch repair-deficient cancer. The CDR3 loop is CASSYTEGVYEQYF. The CDR3 DNA follows: TGTGCCAGCAGTTACACCGAGGGAGTATACGAGCAGTACTTC.